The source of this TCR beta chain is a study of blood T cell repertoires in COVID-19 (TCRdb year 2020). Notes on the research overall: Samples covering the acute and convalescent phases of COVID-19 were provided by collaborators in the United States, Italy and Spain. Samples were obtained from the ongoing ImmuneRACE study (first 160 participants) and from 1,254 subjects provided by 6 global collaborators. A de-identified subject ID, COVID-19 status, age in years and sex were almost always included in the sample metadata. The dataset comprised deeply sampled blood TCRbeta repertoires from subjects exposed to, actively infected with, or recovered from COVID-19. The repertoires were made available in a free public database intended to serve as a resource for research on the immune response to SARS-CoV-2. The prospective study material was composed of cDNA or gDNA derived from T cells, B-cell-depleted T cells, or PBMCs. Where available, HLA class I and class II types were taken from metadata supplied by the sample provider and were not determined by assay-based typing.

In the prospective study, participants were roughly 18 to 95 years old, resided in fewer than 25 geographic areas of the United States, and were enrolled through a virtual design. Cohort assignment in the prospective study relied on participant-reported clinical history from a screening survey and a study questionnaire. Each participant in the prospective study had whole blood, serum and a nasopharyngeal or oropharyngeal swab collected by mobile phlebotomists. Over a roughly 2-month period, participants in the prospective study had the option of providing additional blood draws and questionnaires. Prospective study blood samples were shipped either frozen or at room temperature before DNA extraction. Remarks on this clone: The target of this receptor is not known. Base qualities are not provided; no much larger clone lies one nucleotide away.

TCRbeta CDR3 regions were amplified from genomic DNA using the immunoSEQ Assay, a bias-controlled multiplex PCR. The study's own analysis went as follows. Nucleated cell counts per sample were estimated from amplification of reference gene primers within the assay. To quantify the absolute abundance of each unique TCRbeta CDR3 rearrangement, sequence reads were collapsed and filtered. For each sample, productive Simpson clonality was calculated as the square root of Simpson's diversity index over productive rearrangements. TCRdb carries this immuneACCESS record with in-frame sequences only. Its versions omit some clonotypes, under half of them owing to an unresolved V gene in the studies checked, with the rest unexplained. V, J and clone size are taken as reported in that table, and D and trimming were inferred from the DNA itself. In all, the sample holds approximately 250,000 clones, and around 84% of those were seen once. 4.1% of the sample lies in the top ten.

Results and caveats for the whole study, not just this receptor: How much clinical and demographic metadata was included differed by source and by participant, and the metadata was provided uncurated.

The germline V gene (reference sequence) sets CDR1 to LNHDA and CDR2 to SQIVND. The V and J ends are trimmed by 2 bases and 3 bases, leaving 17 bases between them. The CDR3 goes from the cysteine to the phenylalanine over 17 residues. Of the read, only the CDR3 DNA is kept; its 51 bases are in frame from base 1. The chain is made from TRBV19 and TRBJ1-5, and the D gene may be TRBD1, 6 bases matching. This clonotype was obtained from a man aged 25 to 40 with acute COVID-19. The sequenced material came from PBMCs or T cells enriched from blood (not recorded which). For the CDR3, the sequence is CASSILQGVGNNQPQHF. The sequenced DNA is TGTGCCAGTAGTATACTACAGGGTGTGGGTAACAATCAGCCCCAGCATTTT.